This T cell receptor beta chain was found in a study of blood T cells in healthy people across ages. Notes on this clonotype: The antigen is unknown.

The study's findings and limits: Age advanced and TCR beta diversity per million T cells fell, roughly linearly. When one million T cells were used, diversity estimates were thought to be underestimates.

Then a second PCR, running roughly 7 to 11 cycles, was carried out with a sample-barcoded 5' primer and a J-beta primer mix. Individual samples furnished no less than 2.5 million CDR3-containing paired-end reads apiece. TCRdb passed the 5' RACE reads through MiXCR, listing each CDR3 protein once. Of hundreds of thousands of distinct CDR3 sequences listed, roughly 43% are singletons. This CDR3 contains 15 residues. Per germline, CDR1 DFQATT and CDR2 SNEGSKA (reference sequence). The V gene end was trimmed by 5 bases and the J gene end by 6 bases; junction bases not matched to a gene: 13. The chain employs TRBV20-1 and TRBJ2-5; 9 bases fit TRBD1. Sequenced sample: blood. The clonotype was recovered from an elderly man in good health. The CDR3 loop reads CSARSGTGSAKTQYF. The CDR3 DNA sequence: TGCAGTGCTCGCTCCGGGACAGGGAGCGCGAAGACCCAGTACTTC.